Listed below are T cell receptor beta chains from one sample, sequenced in a study of glioma-infiltrating T cells after dendritic cell vaccination. The protocol was immunoSEQ multiplex PCR, while the TCRdb copy is restricted to in-frame clones and leaves out a portion. The sample includes more than 95,000 clones, around 91% of them seen just once. The sequencing used blood, collected after dendritic cell vaccination. These receptors came from a human donor with glioblastoma. Both conserved end residues are part of each CDR3. D genes are given only for firm matches. Not all rows give a size; the values are once, few, many and, for expanded clones, a class.

V	J	size	D	CDR3	DNA
TRBV30	TRBJ1-1	once	NA	CAWSVTSNMNTEAFF	TGTGCCTGGAGTGTCACAAGTAATATGAACACTGAAGCTTTCTTT
TRBV19	TRBJ1-5	NA	NA	CASSAGRSNQPQHF	TGTGCCAGTAGTGCGGGCCGTAGCAATCAGCCCCAGCATTTT
TRBV9	TRBJ1-3	NA	NA	CASRGAGNTIYF	TGTGCCAGCAGGGGCGCTGGAAACACCATATATTTT
TRBV19	TRBJ2-3	once	TRBD2	CASSTSGGTGDTQYF	TGTGCCAGTAGCACTAGCGGGGGAACGGGAGATACGCAGTATTTT
TRBV6-6	TRBJ2-7	NA	NA	CASTGEGYEQYF	TGTGCCAGCACCGGAGAGGGCTACGAGCAGTACTTC
TRBV10-3	TRBJ1-1	NA	NA	CAISETGENTEAFF	TGTGCCATCAGTGAGACAGGAGAGAACACTGAAGCTTTCTTT
TRBV10-2	TRBJ2-7	NA	NA	CASRAGLASYEQYF	TGCGCCAGCAGGGCAGGGTTAGCATCCTACGAGCAGTACTTC
TRBV4-1	TRBJ1-2	NA	TRBD1	CASSHREGTATSYGYTF	TGCGCCAGCAGCCACCGGGAGGGGACAGCAACCTCTTATGGCTACACCTTC
TRBV6-5	TRBJ1-1	NA	NA	CASSYSQGSEAFF	TGTGCCAGCAGTTACTCGCAGGGGTCTGAAGCTTTCTTT
TRBV14	TRBJ2-5	NA	TRBD2	CASSIRLAGEKQYF	TGTGCCAGCAGCATTAGACTAGCGGGAGAAAAGCAGTACTTC
TRBV30	TRBJ1-1	NA	NA	CAWSPRREAFF	TGTGCCTGGAGCCCTAGGAGGGAGGCTTTCTTT
TRBV9	TRBJ2-1	once	TRBD1	CASSVTPGGEQFF	TGTGCCAGCAGCGTCACTCCAGGGGGTGAGCAGTTCTTC
TRBV19	TRBJ1-1	once	TRBD1	CASSMGQGRTEAFF	TGTGCCAGTAGTATGGGACAGGGACGCACTGAAGCTTTCTTT
TRBV11-3	TRBJ2-5	NA	TRBD2	CASGRLAGVWETQYF	TGTGCCAGCGGACGACTAGCGGGAGTCTGGGAGACCCAGTACTTC
TRBV9	TRBJ2-7	NA	TRBD2	CASSARGGRGTYEQYF	TGTGCCAGCAGCGCGCGGGGGGGCAGGGGCACTTACGAGCAGTACTTC
TRBV30	TRBJ2-5	NA	TRBD1	CAWGTGQGTETQYF	TGTGCCTGGGGGACGGGACAGGGGACAGAGACCCAGTACTTC
TRBV5-1	TRBJ2-7	NA	TRBD2	CASSIQPGLAGVSYEQYF	TGCGCCAGCAGCATACAACCGGGACTAGCGGGGGTATCCTACGAGCAGTACTTC
TRBV7-2	TRBJ2-7	NA	NA	CASSLAGGPYEQYF	TGTGCCAGCAGCTTAGCGGGAGGACCCTACGAGCAGTACTTC
TRBV5-1	TRBJ2-1	NA	TRBD2	CASGGGLAGSNEQFF	TGCGCCAGCGGGGGAGGACTAGCGGGGAGTAATGAGCAGTTCTTC
TRBV19	TRBJ1-5	NA	TRBD1	CASRGQGRNQPQHF	TGTGCCAGCAGGGGGCAGGGTCGCAATCAGCCCCAGCATTTT
TRBV6-5	TRBJ1-3	NA	NA	CASSDRSLPGNTIYF	TGTGCCAGCTCCGACAGGAGCTTGCCTGGAAACACCATATATTTT
TRBV6-1	TRBJ1-5	NA	NA	CATSYSNQPQHF	TGTGCCACCTCGTATAGCAATCAGCCCCAGCATTTT
TRBV5-6	TRBJ1-6	NA	NA	CASSRRAGSYNSPLHF	TGTGCCAGCAGCCGACGGGCGGGCTCCTATAATTCACCCCTCCACTTT
TRBV6-4	TRBJ2-1	once	TRBD1	CASSRDRTINEQFF	TGTGCCAGCTCCCGGGACAGGACTATCAATGAGCAGTTCTTC
TRBV19	TRBJ2-2	NA	TRBD2	CASTRGGTRELFF	TGTGCCAGTACGCGCGGGGGTACCCGGGAGCTGTTTTTT
TRBV19	TRBJ2-7	NA	NA	CASSISHRAYEQYF	TGTGCCAGTAGTATAAGCCACAGAGCCTACGAGCAGTACTTC
TRBV9	TRBJ2-5	NA	NA	CASSVGAQSFTETQYF	TGTGCCAGCAGCGTAGGAGCACAGTCGTTCACGGAGACCCAGTACTTC
TRBV9	TRBJ2-2	once	TRBD1	CASSVGQGVNTGELFF	TGTGCCAGCAGCGTAGGGCAGGGGGTAAACACCGGGGAGCTGTTTTTT
TRBV9	TRBJ2-1	NA	TRBD1	CASSVEGQGWNEQFF	TGTGCCAGCAGCGTAGAGGGACAGGGGTGGAATGAGCAGTTCTTC
TRBV6-1	TRBJ2-5	NA	TRBD2	CASRTSGSETQYF	TGTGCCAGCAGGACTAGCGGGAGTGAGACCCAGTACTTC
TRBV28	TRBJ1-5	NA	NA	CASSLSGGGNQPQHF	TGTGCCAGCAGTTTATCGGGGGGAGGCAATCAGCCCCAGCATTTT
TRBV29-1	TRBJ1-1	NA	TRBD1	CSVRSGGNTEAFF	TGCAGCGTCCGGTCAGGGGGGAACACTGAAGCTTTCTTT
TRBV15	TRBJ1-1	NA	NA	CATSSFQSEAFF	TGTGCCACCAGCAGCTTTCAGTCTGAAGCTTTCTTT
TRBV4-1	TRBJ1-4	NA	TRBD1	CASSPMDRRSRGGEKLFF	TGCGCCAGCAGCCCGATGGACAGGCGAAGTCGGGGTGGTGAAAAACTGTTTTTT
TRBV7-9	TRBJ1-2	once	NA	CASSLREDNYGYTF	TGTGCCAGCAGCTTAAGGGAGGATAACTATGGCTACACCTTC
TRBV21-1	TRBJ2-3	NA	NA	CARLPGQGADTQYF	TGTGCCAGGCTACCGGGACAGGGGGCAGATACGCAGTATTTT
TRBV2	TRBJ2-3	NA	NA	CASRPKEIETQYF	TGTGCCAGCAGGCCTAAAGAGATTGAGACGCAGTATTTT
TRBV7-9	TRBJ2-7	NA	NA	CASSPSPGEQYF	TGTGCCAGCAGCCCATCCCCGGGAGAGCAGTACTTC
TRBV6-5	TRBJ1-2	NA	NA	CASSYTGELYGYTF	TGTGCCAGCAGTTATACCGGGGAGCTCTATGGCTACACCTTC
TRBV5-1	TRBJ1-4	NA	NA	CASSLRSSREKLFF	TGCGCCAGCAGCTTGCGGTCCTCGAGGGAAAAACTGTTTTTT
TRBV9	TRBJ1-6	NA	TRBD1	CASSATGEPPLHF	TGTGCCAGCAGCGCCACAGGGGAGCCACCCCTCCACTTT
TRBV5-1	TRBJ2-5	NA	TRBD2	CASSLALGHSGETQYF	TGCGCCAGCAGCTTGGCCTTAGGCCATAGCGGGGAGACCCAGTACTTC
TRBV7-2	TRBJ2-5	NA	NA	CASSPQATQYF	TGTGCCAGCAGCCCCCAAGCGACCCAGTACTTC
TRBV11-1	TRBJ2-4	NA	NA	CASSLWQGAKNIQYF	TGTGCCAGCAGCTTATGGCAGGGAGCCAAAAACATTCAGTACTTC
TRBV5-4	TRBJ2-7	NA	TRBD1	CASSSPGTDYEQYF	TGTGCCAGCAGCTCGCCCGGGACAGACTACGAGCAGTACTTC
TRBV7-6	TRBJ1-4	NA	TRBD1	CASSPGQGAYEKLFF	TGTGCCAGCAGCCCCGGACAGGGGGCCTATGAAAAACTGTTTTTT
TRBV5-5	TRBJ2-7	NA	TRBD1	CASSLAGTGGYEQYF	TGTGCCAGCAGCTTGGCAGGGACAGGGGGCTACGAGCAGTACTTC
TRBV2	TRBJ2-5	NA	TRBD2	CASRGSGVNGETQYF	TGTGCCAGCAGGGGTAGCGGGGTAAACGGGGAGACCCAGTACTTC
TRBV28	TRBJ2-3	NA	TRBD2	CASSRGPGLGLVDTQYF	TGTGCCAGCAGCAGAGGACCGGGACTAGGTTTGGTAGATACGCAGTATTTT
TRBV19	TRBJ2-4	NA	TRBD2	CASSIGAGGVPNIQYF	TGTGCCAGTAGTATAGGGGCGGGAGGGGTTCCAAACATTCAGTACTTC
TRBV7-9	TRBJ1-1	NA	NA	CASSFGEVNTEAFF	TGTGCCAGCAGCTTCGGGGAGGTGAACACTGAAGCTTTCTTT
TRBV12-5	TRBJ1-1	NA	NA	CASGSSGYTEAFF	TGTGCTAGTGGTTCATCAGGGTACACTGAAGCTTTCTTT
TRBV29-1	TRBJ2-7	NA	TRBD2	CSVAQLAGVGEQYF	TGCAGCGTTGCCCAACTAGCGGGAGTGGGGGAGCAGTACTTC
TRBV18	TRBJ2-3	NA	TRBD1	CASSPLRLQGIPDTQYF	TGTGCCAGCTCACCACTTAGATTACAGGGGATCCCAGATACGCAGTATTTT
TRBV7-6	TRBJ2-2	NA	NA	CASSLARWESATGELFF	TGTGCCAGCAGCTTAGCTAGGTGGGAGAGCGCCACCGGGGAGCTGTTTTTT
TRBV9	TRBJ2-1	NA	NA	CASSVQSQTEQFF	TGTGCCAGCAGCGTACAGTCTCAGACAGAGCAGTTCTTC
TRBV2	TRBJ2-6	NA	NA	CASRVTVSGANVLTF	TGTGCCAGCAGGGTGACAGTCTCTGGGGCCAACGTCCTGACTTTC
TRBV10-1	TRBJ1-1	NA	TRBD1	CASSGTGGTEAFF	TGCGCCAGCAGTGGAACAGGGGGCACTGAAGCTTTCTTT
TRBV5-6	TRBJ2-1	NA	TRBD2	CASSLGLADNEQFF	TGTGCCAGCAGCTTAGGACTAGCGGACAATGAGCAGTTCTTC